This T cell receptor (beta chain) was sequenced during a study of T cell responses to AZD1222 COVID-19 vaccine. Method: immunoSEQ multiplex PCR; TCRdb's copy keeps in-frame clones and lacks some. The sample records more than 50,000 clones, more than 65% being singletons. The ends lost 6 bases at V and 1 base at J; junction bases unmatched: 1. This CDR3 has 15 amino acids. CDR1 is MNHNS and CDR2 is SASEGT in the germline V gene. The chain recombines TRBV6-1 with TRBJ1-5; 12 bases are a match to TRBD1. This sequence originates from an adult in good health. The sample was peripheral blood, taken on day 0 of MenACWY control vaccination. CDR3 DNA: TGTGCCAGCAGAGGGACAGGGGGCAGCAATCAGCCCCAGCATTTT. It codes for CASRGTGGSNQPQHF.